The 32 T cell receptor beta chains below were found in one sample sequenced in a study of T cell repertoires in cytomegalovirus infection. TCRdb recomputed calls from the reads with MiXCR, one row per CDR3 protein. The sample has approximately 200,000 distinct CDR3 sequences; under 25% are singletons. Sequencing was done on a sample of CD8+ T cells from PBMCs. All receptors derive from a human donor in good health (CMV status not recorded). Some clones in this sample may be carry-over from other donors' samples.

The chain recombines TRBV12-3 or TRBV12-4 with TRBJ2-3; D not certain. CDR3 length: 14 residues. Trimming stripped 7 bases from V and 4 bases from J, with 15 bases between. The CDR3 DNA follows: TGTGCCAGCACCAAGGTCCGCCCACCAGATACGCAGTATTTT. Residues: CASTKVRPPDTQYF.

The chain links TRBV4-1 to TRBJ2-7, with D hard to call. The CDR3 is 13 residues long. Germline V lookup: CDR1 MGHRA, CDR2 YSYEKL. Trimming stripped 1 base from V and 3 bases from J, with 7 bases between. The CDR3 spells CASSQVIGYEQYF. CDR3 nucleotide sequence: TGCGCCAGCAGCCAAGTTATCGGCTACGAGCAGTACTTC.

This clonotype was observed a few times. V is TRBV12-3 or TRBV12-4 and J is TRBJ2-7; 10 positions agree with TRBD1. This CDR3 has 16 residues. V shed 5 bases and J 4 bases; nucleotides not matched to a gene: 11. The CDR3 is CASSPKGGTGEYEQYF. As DNA, the CDR3 is TGTGCCAGCAGTCCAAAGGGCGGGACAGGGGAATACGAGCAGTACTTC.

This clonotype was observed at least ten times. The chain is built from TRBV28 and TRBJ2-2; D not certain. Looked up from germline, CDR1 is MDHEN and CDR2 is SYDVKM. V was cut by 6 bases and J by 6 bases, with 14 bases left in between. This CDR3 spans 14 amino acids. This CDR3 reads CASSYDSRAGELFF. Written as DNA, the CDR3 is TGTGCCAGCAGCTATGACTCCCGGGCCGGGGAGCTGTTTTTT.

The chain is built from TRBV6-5 and TRBJ2-1; 7 positions match TRBD1. This CDR3 has 14 residues. The ends lost 4 bases at V and 4 bases at J; junction bases unmatched: 4. Germline values: CDR1 MNHEY, CDR2 SVGAGI. Here the CDR3 DNA reads TGTGCCAGCAGTTCCCCAGGGGGTTACAATGAGCAGTTCTTC. Protein sequence: CASSSPGGYNEQFF.

In its sample, this clonotype was seen a few times. The V and J genes are TRBV27 and TRBJ2-1, with 11 bases aligning to TRBD2. The V gene end was trimmed by 5 bases and the J gene end by 7 bases; junction bases not matched to a gene: 4. From germline, CDR1 is MNHEY and CDR2 SMNVEV (reference sequence). CDR3 length: 14 amino acids. As DNA, the CDR3 is TGTGCCAGCAGTGGGAGACTAGCGGGGAATGAGCAGTTCTTC. It codes for CASSGRLAGNEQFF.

This chain uses TRBV29-1 with TRBJ2-1, with D possibly TRBD1 on 5 matching bases. This CDR3 is 14 amino acids long. Trimming took off 2 bases at V and 3 bases at J, with 11 bases between the two ends. Per germline, CDR1 SQVTM and CDR2 ANQGSEA. The CDR3 spells CSVEPRDNYNEQFF. Here the CDR3 DNA reads TGCAGCGTTGAACCCAGGGATAACTACAATGAGCAGTTCTTC.

The rearrangement uses TRBV7-2 and TRBJ2-7, with 9 bases matching TRBD2. Germline values: CDR1 SGHTA, CDR2 FQGNSA. The CDR3 is made up of 14 amino acids. Trimming removed 4 bases from V and 3 bases from J; junction bases left unmatched: 4. DNA for the CDR3: TGTGCCAGCAGCTACTCTAGCGGGGACTACGAGCAGTACTTC. Translating it yields CASSYSSGDYEQYF.

This clonotype was seen more than once but under ten times. The V call is TRBV20-1, the J call TRBJ2-1; TRBD1 or TRBD2 may be the D gene (6 bases each). The CDR3 has 16 residues. Germline CDR1 DFQATT, CDR2 SNEGSKA (reference sequence). Between the trimmed V and J ends, which lost 1 base and 1 base, there was a span of 14 bases. Here the CDR3 reads CSARGGRGGSYNEQFF. The CDR3 bases are TGCAGTGCTAGAGGAGGCAGGGGAGGATCCTACAATGAGCAGTTCTTC.

V is TRBV10-3 and J is TRBJ2-1; 10 bases line up with TRBD2. V was clipped by 0 bases and J by 9 bases; unmatched bases: 11. CDR3 size: 17 residues. Germline CDR1 and CDR2: ENHRY and SYGVKD. The CDR3 loop is CAISESVAGGEEREQFF. The DNA of the CDR3 is TGTGCCATCAGTGAGTCGGTAGCGGGGGGCGAAGAGCGTGAGCAGTTCTTC.

There are many counts of this clonotype. This rearrangement joins TRBV7-9 to TRBJ1-1; TRBD1 is a possible D gene (5 bases). The CDR3 covers 13 residues. Looked up from germline, CDR1 is SEHNR and CDR2 is FQNEAQ (reference sequence). Trimming took off 4 bases at V and 3 bases at J, with 9 bases between the two ends. The CDR3: CASSSRGDTEAFF. The CDR3 bases are TGTGCCAGCAGCTCGAGGGGTGACACTGAAGCTTTCTTT.

This chain links TRBV6-5 with TRBJ1-4; D perhaps matches TRBD1 (6 bases). The V gene's germline CDR1 is MNHEY and CDR2 SVGAGI. This CDR3 has 14 amino acids. Trimming pared 4 bases from V and 8 bases from J, leaving 14 bases between. This CDR3 reads CASSWGGPREKLFF. CDR3 DNA: TGTGCCAGCAGTTGGGGGGGGCCGCGAGAAAAACTGTTTTTT.

In this sample, this clonotype turned up many times. V is TRBV4-1 and J is TRBJ2-1; D call uncertain. Germline lookup yields CDR1 MGHRA and CDR2 YSYEKL. The V end was cut by 1 base, the J end by 2 bases, with 9 bases between. The CDR3 length is 15 residues. CDR3 coding DNA: TGCGCCAGCAGCCAAGCGGCCACAGCCTACAATGAGCAGTTCTTC. Protein: CASSQAATAYNEQFF.

This clonotype appeared many times. The chain has TRBV12-3 or TRBV12-4 and TRBJ2-1; 8 bases agree with TRBD2. The CDR3 consists of 14 residues. Trimming cost V 4 bases and J 8 bases; bases outside gene matches: 7. CDR3 bases: TGTGCCAGCAGTTATCGGGGGGGGGCGGATGAGCAGTTCTTC. As protein: CASSYRGGADEQFF.

The chain links TRBV20-1 to TRBJ1-5, with D possibly being TRBD1 (6 bases). V was pared by 7 bases and J by 1 base, with 14 bases between. Germline V gives CDR1 DFQATT, CDR2 SNEGSKA (reference sequence). The CDR3 extends over 14 amino acids. This CDR3 reads CSVPTGESNQPQHF. The DNA of the CDR3 is TGCAGTGTCCCGACAGGAGAGAGCAATCAGCCCCAGCATTTT.

This clonotype was counted ten times or more. This chain's CDR3 is CASSPLIRDRITDTQYF. The DNA for the CDR3 is TGTGCCAGCAGCCCGCTCATTAGGGACAGGATTACAGATACGCAGTATTTT. The chain carries TRBV11-2 and TRBJ2-3, with 8 nucleotides matching TRBD1. The V and J ends lost 5 bases and 3 bases, in that order; junction bases with no gene match: 13. The CDR3 is 17 amino acids. Germline CDR1 and CDR2: SGHAT and FQNNGV.

This clonotype turned up a few times. The chain uses TRBV7-9 and TRBJ2-7, with D tentatively TRBD1 (6 bases). CDR3 length: 15 amino acids. V was pared by 1 base and J by 5 bases, with 15 bases between. Germline V gene sequence: CDR1 SEHNR, CDR2 FQNEAQ (reference sequence). The CDR3 region has the DNA TGTGCCAGCAGCTTAGTCCTACAGGGACGCCACGAGCAGTACTTC. It is translated as CASSLVLQGRHEQYF.

The chain uses TRBV11-2 and TRBJ1-1, with TRBD1 as a possible D gene (5 bases). CDR1 and CDR2 from the germline V gene are SGHAT and FQNNGV. V lost 6 bases, J lost 0 bases, and 17 bases lay in between. The CDR3 covers 16 residues. The CDR3 DNA reads as TGTGCCAGCAGGCTTAGGGGAGGGCAAATGAACACTGAAGCTTTCTTT. It encodes CASRLRGGQMNTEAFF.

This clonotype came up many times. V gene TRBV6-2 or TRBV6-3 combines with J gene TRBJ2-6; D call uncertain. This CDR3 is built from 17 residues. The germline CDR1 and CDR2 sequences are MNHEY and SVGEGT. V was cut by 4 bases and J by 0 bases, with 13 bases left in between. Written as DNA, the CDR3 is TGTGCCAGCAGTTTAGACCTGGACCGCTCTGGGGCCAACGTCCTGACTTTC. Residues: CASSLDLDRSGANVLTF.

This chain joins TRBV14 and TRBJ1-5, with D maybe TRBD1 (6 bases). Germline loops: CDR1 SGHDN, CDR2 FVKESK. The CDR3 has 16 residues. V lost 6 bases and J 5 bases, leaving 20 bases between the germline ends. CDR3 in DNA: TGTGCCAGCAGTCAATGGATTTCAGGGGAGGATCAGCCCCAGCATTTT. It encodes CASSQWISGEDQPQHF.

This chain links TRBV4-1 with TRBJ1-2; D is possibly TRBD1 (6 bases). V was clipped by 3 bases and J by 8 bases, with 22 bases between them. The CDR3 has 16 residues. Per germline, CDR1 MGHRA and CDR2 YSYEKL. The CDR3 loop reads CASSQGRGPLGQGYTF. The CDR3, as DNA: TGCGCCAGCAGCCAGGGCAGGGGTCCCTTGGGCCAAGGCTACACCTTC.

This chain uses TRBV6-6 with TRBJ2-1; TRBD2 matches 11 bases. CDR1 is MNHNY and CDR2 is SVGAGI in the germline V gene (reference sequence). This CDR3 is 18 amino acids long. J gave up 0 bases and V 0 bases, and 4 bases lay outside the gene matches. CDR3 nucleotide sequence: TGTGCCAGCAGTTACTCACTAGCGGGGGACCCCTCCTACAATGAGCAGTTCTTC. It translates to CASSYSLAGDPSYNEQFF.

This clonotype was seen a few times. V usage is TRBV29-1 and J usage is TRBJ2-3; TRBD1 matches at 8 bases. The ends lost 3 bases at V and 11 bases at J; junction bases unmatched: 7. The CDR3 has 12 residues. Per the germline V gene, CDR1 is SQVTM and CDR2 is ANQGSEA. This chain's CDR3 is CSVDLGDRGQYF. The CDR3 nucleotides read TGCAGCGTTGATCTGGGAGACAGGGGGCAGTATTTT.

This clonotype was counted many times. V is TRBV11-1 and J is TRBJ2-7; TRBD1 aligns across 7 bases. From germline, CDR1 is SGHAT and CDR2 FQDESV (reference sequence). This CDR3 comprises 15 residues. J gave up 1 base and V 6 bases, and 9 bases lay outside the gene matches. The CDR3 spells CASRLHPTGSYEQYF. The DNA for the CDR3 is TGTGCCAGCAGGCTCCACCCGACAGGGTCCTACGAGCAGTACTTC.

This clonotype showed up just a few times. The chain is built from TRBV19 and TRBJ2-7; tentatively, D is TRBD2 (6 bases). The CDR3 totals 13 residues. The V gene lost 7 bases and the J gene lost 3 bases, with 13 bases spanning the gap. In germline, CDR1 is LNHDA, CDR2 SQIVND (reference sequence). The CDR3 is CASMDYDNYEQYF. The CDR3 region has the DNA TGTGCCAGTATGGACTACGACAACTACGAGCAGTACTTC.

The table lists this clonotype with a few counts. The J gene is TRBJ2-5, the V gene TRBV10-3, with 7 bases identical to TRBD2. The germline V gene has CDR1 ENHRY and CDR2 SYGVKD. V shed 10 bases, J shed 1 base, and the junction held 12 bases outside the gene matches. The CDR3 has 15 residues. The CDR3 spells CATRVGGTLQETQYF. The CDR3 coding sequence is TGTGCCACCCGAGTGGGGGGGACCCTCCAAGAGACCCAGTACTTC.

This clonotype was counted ten times or more. The V and J genes are TRBV11-2 and TRBJ2-1, with 7 bases fitting TRBD2. The V and J ends lost 0 bases and 5 bases, in that order; junction bases with no gene match: 4. The CDR3 length is 15 residues. Germline CDR1 is SGHAT and CDR2 is FQNNGV. Here the CDR3 reads CASSLDGGGHNEQFF. Written as DNA, the CDR3 is TGTGCCAGCAGCTTAGATGGCGGGGGACACAATGAGCAGTTCTTC. Full variable domain (outside the CDR3, taken from reference TRBV11-2 and TRBJ2-1): EAGVAQSPRYKIIEKRQSVAFWCNPISGHATLYWYQQILGQGPKLLIQFQNNGVVDDSQLPKDRFSAERLKGVDSTLKIQPAKLEDSAVYLCASSLDGGGHNEQFFGPGTRLTVL.

With respect to this clonotype: A much larger clone differs by one base, so this may be a read error. The chain carries TRBV7-4 and TRBJ1-1; TRBD1 agrees at 11 bases. The junction had 16 bases not matched to a gene; V was cut back by 11 bases and J by 8 bases. In germline, CDR1 is SGHVT, CDR2 SQSDAQ. CDR3 length equals 15 residues. In DNA, the CDR3 is TGTGCCGACCCGAACCCGGGACAGGGGGATGGGGAAGCTTTCTTT. It codes for CADPNPGQGDGEAFF.

V gene TRBV6-6 combines with J gene TRBJ1-5, with no clear D. CDR1 is MNHNY, CDR2 SVGAGI, per germline (reference sequence). The CDR3 consists of 16 residues. V shed 5 bases and J shed 4 bases, with 18 bases lying between them. CDR3 sequence (DNA): TGTGCCAGCAGTCACTGGACGGCTCTCCCTAATCAGCCCCAGCATTTT. The encoded protein is CASSHWTALPNQPQHF.

The genes are TRBV12-3 or TRBV12-4 and TRBJ2-5; 14 nucleotides align to TRBD2. V trimming: 5 bases; J trimming: 5 bases; junction bases outside the gene matches: 4. The CDR3 runs to 15 residues. The CDR3 here is CASSPTSGGAETQYF. The CDR3 DNA follows: TGTGCCAGCAGTCCGACTAGCGGGGGGGCGGAGACCCAGTACTTC.

In this sample, this clonotype turned up a few times. The chain uses TRBV28 and TRBJ1-2; TRBD1 aligns across 7 bases. This CDR3 has 15 amino acids. J lost 0 bases, V lost 7 bases, and 8 bases had no gene match. CDR1 is MDHEN, CDR2 SYDVKM, per germline. CDR3 DNA sequence: TGTGCCAGCAATACAGACAGGGTCCCTAACTATGGCTACACCTTC. Protein: CASNTDRVPNYGYTF.

The V gene is TRBV20-1, the J gene TRBJ1-2, with 9 nucleotides matching TRBD1. Germline trimming cut 3 bases from V and 8 bases from J; bases unmatched to any gene: 10. Germline V lookup: CDR1 DFQATT, CDR2 SNEGSKA (reference sequence). CDR3 length: 14 amino acids. The CDR3 DNA is TGCAGTGCTAGTTCACAGGGGGCCTTGGACGGCTACACCTTC. This gives the protein CSASSQGALDGYTF.